This is a list of T cell receptor beta chains from one sample in a study of T-cell memory formation after mild COVID-19. MiXCR, applied by TCRdb to the 5' RACE reads, yields one record per CDR3 protein. The repertoire includes around 180,000 distinct CDR3 sequences, around 15% of them detected once, and roughly 1.9% sits in the top ten. The sample comprised PBMCs or a T cell subset sorted from them (not recorded which). The receptors derive from an adult woman who had mild COVID-19 (a few samples of this study predate the infection). Cell type and time point are not known. Each CDR3 is given with its conserved first and last residue. D genes are given only for firm matches. Size is stated for part of the rows, as once, few or many counts, or as a class when the clone is expanded.

CDR3 DNA,CDR3 protein,clone size,V gene,J gene,D gene
TGCAGCGTTGGAGGTAACACCGGGGAGCTGTTTTTT,CSVGGNTGELFF,.,TRBV29-1,TRBJ2-2,.
TGTGCCAGCAGCCAAATCAAGCGGGAGGGCCTTTACGAGCAGTACTTC,CASSQIKREGLYEQYF,.,TRBV28,TRBJ2-7,TRBD2
TGTGCCAGCAGTGCACAGAAGTACAATGAGCAGTTCTTC,CASSAQKYNEQFF,.,TRBV12-3/TRBV12-4,TRBJ2-1,.
TGTGCCAGCACAGTGGGTCCACCGTCCTACAATGAGCAGTTCTTC,CASTVGPPSYNEQFF,.,TRBV7-2,TRBJ2-1,.
TGCGCCAGCAGCTTGGGCGCCCCCGAGGGTGTAGATACGCAGTATTTT,CASSLGAPEGVDTQYF,few,TRBV5-1,TRBJ2-3,.
TGTGCCAGCAGCGCCAGGGGGGACGGGACCCAGTACTTC,CASSARGDGTQYF,.,TRBV9,TRBJ2-5,.
TGTGCCAGCAGCTTAAGTGGGTCTTCACCCCTCCACTTT,CASSLSGSSPLHF,few,TRBV7-2,TRBJ1-6,.
TGTGCCAGCAGCCTGGGGGGACAGGGGGCTTTTGGCTACGAGCAGTACTTC,CASSLGGQGAFGYEQYF,.,TRBV7-6,TRBJ2-7,TRBD1
TGCGCCAGCAGCTTGGAAGGGTGGGATGGCTACACCTTC,CASSLEGWDGYTF,.,TRBV5-1,TRBJ1-2,.
TGTGCCAGCAGCCAACACAGCAATCAGCCCCAGCATTTT,CASSQHSNQPQHF,few,TRBV14,TRBJ1-5,.
TGCGCCAGCAGCTTGGCCGCTGCGGGAGGATGGAATGAGCAGTTCTTC,CASSLAAAGGWNEQFF,.,TRBV5-1,TRBJ2-1,TRBD2
TGCAGTGCTAGAGACAGGGGGCAGACCTACAATGAGCAGTTCTTC,CSARDRGQTYNEQFF,.,TRBV20-1,TRBJ2-1,TRBD1
TGTGCCTGGAGTGTAGCCCCCACCCTCACCCTCCACTTT,CAWSVAPTLTLHF,.,TRBV30,TRBJ1-6,.
TGCAGTGCTAGGGGCCAAGTGGGCGGGGCCCCCTACGAGCAGTACTTC,CSARGQVGGAPYEQYF,few,TRBV20-1,TRBJ2-7,.
TGTGCCAGCAGTTACTCGGACAGGGGATCCGGGGAGCTGTTTTTT,CASSYSDRGSGELFF,many,TRBV6-5,TRBJ2-2,TRBD1
TGTGCCAGCAGCTGGGGCAGACGGGGCACTGAAGCTTTCTTT,CASSWGRRGTEAFF,.,TRBV25-1,TRBJ1-1,.
TGTGCCAGTAGTGCTCCAGGGAATGAGCAGTTCTTC,CASSAPGNEQFF,.,TRBV19,TRBJ2-1,.
TGTGCCAGCAGTTTAGCTGTTGGGAACACTGAAGCTTTCTTT,CASSLAVGNTEAFF,.,TRBV12-3/TRBV12-4,TRBJ1-1,.
TGTGCCAGCAGCCCAAGACGAATAGCGGCCTCCTACAATGAGCAGTTCTTC,CASSPRRIAASYNEQFF,.,TRBV14,TRBJ2-1,.
TGTGCCAGCAGTGAAGGGTGGGGCAGAACAAATTCACCCCTCCACTTT,CASSEGWGRTNSPLHF,.,TRBV2,TRBJ1-6,.
TGTGCCAGCAGCCCCACTCTGGGCTCCTACGAGCAGTACTTC,CASSPTLGSYEQYF,many,TRBV5-5,TRBJ2-7,.
TGCAGTGCTAATGTACCGGGACTAGAGAACGAGCAGTACTTC,CSANVPGLENEQYF,few,TRBV20-1,TRBJ2-7,TRBD2
TGCGCCAGCAGCCCCCGGGACTGGGAGACCCAGTACTTC,CASSPRDWETQYF,.,TRBV4-1,TRBJ2-5,.
TGTGCCAGCAGCCTCGGGGACAGGGACTACGAGCAGTACTTC,CASSLGDRDYEQYF,.,TRBV3-1,TRBJ2-7,TRBD1
TGTGCCAGCACTGAAATATGGGCCAGCTCCTACGAGCAGTACTTC,CASTEIWASSYEQYF,few,TRBV6-2/TRBV6-3,TRBJ2-7,.
TGTGCCAGCAGCTTAAGGTTGCACAATGAGCAGTTCTTC,CASSLRLHNEQFF,.,TRBV7-9,TRBJ2-1,.
TGCGCCAGCAGCTCGCACCTCCGACAGGCCCAAGAGACCCAGTACTTC,CASSSHLRQAQETQYF,.,TRBV5-1,TRBJ2-5,.
TGCAGTGCTACGGGGACTAGAGGGAGAGATACGCAGTATTTT,CSATGTRGRDTQYF,.,TRBV20-1,TRBJ2-3,TRBD2
TGTGCCAGCAGTCGTATCGAGGGGGGCACTAATGAAAAACTGTTTTTT,CASSRIEGGTNEKLFF,.,TRBV11-3,TRBJ1-4,.
TGTGCCAGCAGTACGGGGGTATCCGGGGAGCTGTTTTTT,CASSTGVSGELFF,.,TRBV6-4,TRBJ2-2,.